The rows below give T cell receptor beta chains drawn from one sample of a study of T cells after posttransplantation cyclophosphamide. TCRdb's table, derived via immunoSEQ multiplex PCR, lists solely in-frame clones and lacks some. The repertoire consists of roughly 41,000 clones, none detected only once. The sample consisted of PBMCs. The origin of the receptors is a man aged 25 to 40 in good health and a related stem cell transplant donor. CDR3s include the opening cysteine and the closing phenylalanine or tryptophan. A D gene is named only where the DNA matches it firmly. Some rows mark clone size as missing; the rest say once, few, many or name a class of expanded clone.

V gene	D gene	clone size	J gene	CDR3 protein	CDR3 DNA
TRBV12-3/TRBV12-4	TRBD2	few	TRBJ2-5	CASSPGLGEETQYF	TGTGCCAGCAGTCCTGGACTAGGGGAAGAGACCCAGTACTTC
TRBV10-2	TRBD1	many	TRBJ2-2	CASNKPTGGEGTGELFF	TGCGCCAGCAACAAACCTACAGGGGGTGAGGGCACCGGGGAGCTGTTTTTT
TRBV19	-	many	TRBJ1-4	CASSIDGVTEKLFF	TGTGCCAGTAGTATAGACGGGGTGACCGAAAAACTGTTTTTT
TRBV5-4	TRBD1	many	TRBJ2-3	CASSLKGGAGNTQYF	TGTGCCAGCAGCTTGAAAGGGGGCGCCGGGAATACGCAGTATTTT
TRBV5-1	-	-	TRBJ2-7	CASRITDSYEQYF	TGCGCCAGCAGAATAACAGACTCCTACGAGCAGTACTTC
TRBV28	-	many	TRBJ1-2	CASSSLYGYTF	TGTGCCAGCAGTTCTCTTTATGGCTACACCTTC
TRBV6-6	TRBD2	many	TRBJ2-3	CASTSGGADTQYF	TGTGCCAGCACTAGCGGGGGGGCAGATACGCAGTATTTT
TRBV6-1	-	many	TRBJ1-4	CASRGRGGEKLFF	TGTGCCAGCAGGGGGCGGGGAGGAGAAAAACTGTTTTTT
TRBV6-5	-	many	TRBJ1-4	CASRGVGGKLFF	TGTGCCAGCAGAGGGGTTGGAGGAAAACTGTTTTTT
TRBV5-8	-	many	TRBJ2-5	CASSRLRAQYF	TGTGCCAGCAGCCGTCTCCGGGCCCAGTACTTC
TRBV2	-	many	TRBJ1-1	CASSWDILNTEAFF	TGTGCCAGCAGTTGGGACATTTTGAACACTGAAGCTTTCTTT
TRBV27	TRBD2	few	TRBJ2-5	CASSRWLAGSQETQYF	TGTGCCAGCAGTAGATGGCTAGCGGGGAGCCAAGAGACCCAGTACTTC
TRBV6-4	-	many	TRBJ1-1	CASREDSRRSTEAFF	TGTGCCAGCAGGGAAGACAGTCGGCGGAGCACTGAAGCTTTCTTT
TRBV24-1	-	many	TRBJ2-1	CATSALTSGNEQFF	TGTGCCACCAGTGCCCTAACCTCGGGGAATGAGCAGTTCTTC
TRBV2	-	many	TRBJ2-3	CASSETADTQYF	TGTGCCAGCAGTGAAACGGCAGATACGCAGTATTTT
TRBV29-1	-	many	TRBJ2-7	CSVGQGPGYEQYF	TGCAGCGTTGGGCAGGGGCCAGGCTACGAGCAGTACTTC
TRBV7-2	-	many	TRBJ2-1	CASSSPSESEQFF	TGTGCCAGCAGCTCCCCTAGCGAGAGTGAGCAGTTCTTC
TRBV18	TRBD2	many	TRBJ2-5	CASSPPRQAGDRTETQYF	TGTGCCAGCTCACCACCGAGGCAAGCGGGGGATAGGACGGAGACCCAGTACTTC
TRBV5-1	-	many	TRBJ2-1	CASSLGYGYNEQFF	TGCGCCAGCAGCTTGGGGTACGGGTACAATGAGCAGTTCTTC
TRBV7-8	-	many	TRBJ2-3	CASRGLSTDTQYF	TGTGCCAGCAGGGGACTGAGCACAGATACGCAGTATTTT
TRBV11-3	TRBD1	many	TRBJ2-2	CASSPRQGITGELFF	TGTGCCAGCAGCCCCCGACAGGGTATCACCGGGGAGCTGTTTTTT
TRBV6-2/TRBV6-3	-	many	TRBJ2-1	CASQGTPRDNEQFF	TGTGCCAGCCAGGGGACACCCCGGGACAATGAGCAGTTCTTC
TRBV7-2	-	few	TRBJ2-7	CASSLGQASSYEQYF	TGTGCCAGCAGCTTAGGGCAGGCCAGCTCCTACGAGCAGTACTTC
TRBV5-6	TRBD1	many	TRBJ2-3	CASSIGQGRDTQYF	TGTGCCAGCAGCATAGGACAGGGAAGAGATACGCAGTATTTT
TRBV13	TRBD1	-	TRBJ2-5	CASSLSGQGRETQYF	TGTGCCAGCAGCTTATCGGGACAGGGCAGGGAGACCCAGTACTTC
TRBV2	TRBD1	many	TRBJ1-1	CASSEWGTGGTEAFF	TGTGCCAGCAGTGAATGGGGGACAGGGGGCACTGAAGCTTTCTTT
TRBV28	-	many	TRBJ1-5	CASSSRGAFGQPQHF	TGTGCCAGCAGTTCCCGGGGGGCGTTCGGTCAGCCCCAGCATTTT